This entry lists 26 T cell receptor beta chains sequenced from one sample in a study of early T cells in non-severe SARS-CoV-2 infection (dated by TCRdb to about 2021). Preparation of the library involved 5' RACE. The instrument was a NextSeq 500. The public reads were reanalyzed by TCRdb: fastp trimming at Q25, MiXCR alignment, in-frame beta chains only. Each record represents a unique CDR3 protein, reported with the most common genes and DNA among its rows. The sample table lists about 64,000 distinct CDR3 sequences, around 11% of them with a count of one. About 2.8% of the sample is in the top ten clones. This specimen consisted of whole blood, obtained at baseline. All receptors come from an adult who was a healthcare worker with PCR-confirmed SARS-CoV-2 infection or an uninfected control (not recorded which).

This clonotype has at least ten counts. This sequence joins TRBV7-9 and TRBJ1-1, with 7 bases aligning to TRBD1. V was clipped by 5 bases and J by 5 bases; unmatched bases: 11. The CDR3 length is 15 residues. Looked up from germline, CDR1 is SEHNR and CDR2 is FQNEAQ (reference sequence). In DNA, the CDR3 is TGTGCCAGCAGCCAAAACAGGGGCGGTAGGACTGAAGCTTTCTTT. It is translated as CASSQNRGGRTEAFF.

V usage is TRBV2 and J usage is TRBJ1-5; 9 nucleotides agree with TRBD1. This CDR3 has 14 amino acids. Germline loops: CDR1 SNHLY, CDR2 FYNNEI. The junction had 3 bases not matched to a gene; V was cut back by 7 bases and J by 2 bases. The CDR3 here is CASTRQGGNQPQHF. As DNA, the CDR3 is TGTGCCAGCACCCGACAGGGGGGCAATCAGCCCCAGCATTTT.

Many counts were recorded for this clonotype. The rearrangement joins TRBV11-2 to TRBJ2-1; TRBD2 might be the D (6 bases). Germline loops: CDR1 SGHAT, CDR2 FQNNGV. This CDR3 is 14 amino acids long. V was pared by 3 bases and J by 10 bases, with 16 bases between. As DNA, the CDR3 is TGTGCCAGCAGCTTTGGGGTTGTGGGAGGCGAGCAGTTCTTC. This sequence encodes CASSFGVVGGEQFF.

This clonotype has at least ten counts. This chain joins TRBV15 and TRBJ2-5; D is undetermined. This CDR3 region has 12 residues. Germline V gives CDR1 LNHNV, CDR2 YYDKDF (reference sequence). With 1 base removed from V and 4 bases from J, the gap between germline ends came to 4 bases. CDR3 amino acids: CATSRARETQYF. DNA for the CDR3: TGTGCCACCAGCAGAGCACGAGAGACCCAGTACTTC.

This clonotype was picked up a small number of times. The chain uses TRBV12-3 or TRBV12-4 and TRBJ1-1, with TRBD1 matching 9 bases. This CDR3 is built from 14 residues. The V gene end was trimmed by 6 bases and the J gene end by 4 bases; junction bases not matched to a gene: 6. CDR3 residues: CASSFTGGVTEAFF. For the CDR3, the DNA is TGTGCCAGCAGCTTTACAGGGGGCGTCACTGAAGCTTTCTTT.

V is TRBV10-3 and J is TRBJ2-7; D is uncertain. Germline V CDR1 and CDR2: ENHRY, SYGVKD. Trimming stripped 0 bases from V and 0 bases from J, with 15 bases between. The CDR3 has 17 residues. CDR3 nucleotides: TGTGCCATCAGTGAGTCGTCTGTTGGGCTTACCTCCTACGAGCAGTACTTC. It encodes CAISESSVGLTSYEQYF.

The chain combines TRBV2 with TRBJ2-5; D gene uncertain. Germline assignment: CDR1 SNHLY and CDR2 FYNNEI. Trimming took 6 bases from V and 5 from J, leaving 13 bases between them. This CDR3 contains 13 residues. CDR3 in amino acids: CASRERSWETQYF. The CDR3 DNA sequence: TGTGCCAGCAGGGAAAGATCTTGGGAGACCCAGTACTTC.

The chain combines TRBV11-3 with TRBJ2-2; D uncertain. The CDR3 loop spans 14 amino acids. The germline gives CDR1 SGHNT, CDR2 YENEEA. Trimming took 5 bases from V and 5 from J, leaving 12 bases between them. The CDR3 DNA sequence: TGTGCCAGCAGCCCCCCTCTTGGTACCGGGGAGCTGTTTTTT. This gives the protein CASSPPLGTGELFF.

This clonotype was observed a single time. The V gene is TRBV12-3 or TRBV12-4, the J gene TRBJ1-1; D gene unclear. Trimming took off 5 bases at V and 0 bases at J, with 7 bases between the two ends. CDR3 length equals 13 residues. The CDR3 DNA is TGTGCCAGCAGTGCCTCGATGAACACTGAAGCTTTCTTT. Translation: CASSASMNTEAFF.

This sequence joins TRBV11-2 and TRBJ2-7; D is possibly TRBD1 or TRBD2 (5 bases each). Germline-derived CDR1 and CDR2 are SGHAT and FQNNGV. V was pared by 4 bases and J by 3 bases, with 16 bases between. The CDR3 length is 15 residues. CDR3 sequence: CASSWFGAALYEQYF. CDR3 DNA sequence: TGTGCCAGCAGCTGGTTCGGGGCCGCCCTCTACGAGCAGTACTTC.

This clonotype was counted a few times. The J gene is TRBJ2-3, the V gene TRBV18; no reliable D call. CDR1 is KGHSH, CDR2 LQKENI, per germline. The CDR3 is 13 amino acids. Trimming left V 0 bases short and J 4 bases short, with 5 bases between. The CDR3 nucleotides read TGTGCCAGCTCACCACCCCGGTCAGATACGCAGTATTTT. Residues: CASSPPRSDTQYF.

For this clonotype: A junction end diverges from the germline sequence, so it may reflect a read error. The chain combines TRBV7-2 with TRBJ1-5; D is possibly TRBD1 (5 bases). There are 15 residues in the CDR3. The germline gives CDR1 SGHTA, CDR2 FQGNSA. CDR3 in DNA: TGTGCCAGCAGCGTTGTTGGGGGAAGCAATCAGCCCCAGCTTTTT. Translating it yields CASSVVGGSNQPQLF.

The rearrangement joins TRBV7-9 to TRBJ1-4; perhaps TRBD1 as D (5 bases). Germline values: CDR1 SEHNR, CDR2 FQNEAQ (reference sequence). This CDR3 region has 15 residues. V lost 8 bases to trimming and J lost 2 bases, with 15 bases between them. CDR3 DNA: TGTGCCAGCCGCGACCCCAGGGACACTAATGAAAAACTGTTTTTT. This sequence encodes CASRDPRDTNEKLFF.

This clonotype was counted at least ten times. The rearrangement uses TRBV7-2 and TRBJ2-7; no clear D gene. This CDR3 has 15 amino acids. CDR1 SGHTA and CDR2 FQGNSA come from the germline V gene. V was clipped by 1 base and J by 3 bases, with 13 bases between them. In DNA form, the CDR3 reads TGTGCCAGCAGCTTAGTTCGGCAGGAGAACTACGAGCAGTACTTC. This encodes CASSLVRQENYEQYF.

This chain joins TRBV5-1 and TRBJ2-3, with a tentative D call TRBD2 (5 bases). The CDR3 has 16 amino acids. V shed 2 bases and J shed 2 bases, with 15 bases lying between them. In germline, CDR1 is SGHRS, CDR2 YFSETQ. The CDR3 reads CASSFGWGAFTDTQYF. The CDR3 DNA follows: TGCGCCAGCAGCTTTGGATGGGGAGCGTTCACAGATACGCAGTATTTT.

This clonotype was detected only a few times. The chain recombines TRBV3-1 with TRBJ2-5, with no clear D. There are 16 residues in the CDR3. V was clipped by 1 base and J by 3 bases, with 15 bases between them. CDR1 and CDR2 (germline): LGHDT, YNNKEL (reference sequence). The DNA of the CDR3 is TGTGCCAGCAGCCAAGGTTTAGAGATCTGGAAAGAGACCCAGTACTTC. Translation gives CASSQGLEIWKETQYF.

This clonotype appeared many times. CDR3 bases: TGTGCCAGCAGCTTAGACGGGACAGTCAATCAGCCCCAGCATTTT. It is translated as CASSLDGTVNQPQHF. V usage is TRBV7-9 and J usage is TRBJ1-5; 7 nucleotides align to TRBD1. The CDR3 totals 15 residues. The germline CDR1 and CDR2 sequences are SEHNR and FQNEAQ (reference sequence). The ends lost 1 base at V and 3 bases at J; junction bases unmatched: 3. The full variable domain, completed using reference TRBV7-9 and TRBJ1-5, is DTGVSQNPRHKITKRGQNVTFRCDPISEHNRLYWYRQTLGQGPEFLTYFQNEAQLEKSRLLSDRFSAERPKGSFSTLEIQRTEQGDSAMYLCASSLDGTVNQPQHFGDGTRLSIL.

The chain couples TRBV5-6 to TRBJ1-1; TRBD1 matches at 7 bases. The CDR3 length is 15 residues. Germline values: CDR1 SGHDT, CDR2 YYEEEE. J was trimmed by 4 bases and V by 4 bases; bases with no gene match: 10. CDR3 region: CASSADRLDTTEAFF. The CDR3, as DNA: TGTGCCAGCAGCGCGGACAGGTTGGACACCACTGAAGCTTTCTTT. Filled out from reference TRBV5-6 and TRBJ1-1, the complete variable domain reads DAGVTQSPTHLIKTRGQQVTLRCSPKSGHDTVSWYQQALGQGPQFIFQYYEEEERQRGNFPDRFSGHQFPNYSSELNVNALLLGDSALYLCASSADRLDTTEAFFGQGTRLTVV.

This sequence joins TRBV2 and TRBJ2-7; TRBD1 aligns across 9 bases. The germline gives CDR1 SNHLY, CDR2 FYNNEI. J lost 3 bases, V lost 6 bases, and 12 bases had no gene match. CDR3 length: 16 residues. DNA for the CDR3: TGTGCCAGCAGCGGGAAACCGGGGACAGGGTTCTACGAGCAGTACTTC. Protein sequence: CASSGKPGTGFYEQYF.

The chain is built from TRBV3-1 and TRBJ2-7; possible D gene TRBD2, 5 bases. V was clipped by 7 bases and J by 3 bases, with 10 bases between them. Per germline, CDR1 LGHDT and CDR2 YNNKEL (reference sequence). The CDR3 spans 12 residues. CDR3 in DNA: TGTGCCAGCACTCCGGGGAACTACGAGCAGTACTTC. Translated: CASTPGNYEQYF.

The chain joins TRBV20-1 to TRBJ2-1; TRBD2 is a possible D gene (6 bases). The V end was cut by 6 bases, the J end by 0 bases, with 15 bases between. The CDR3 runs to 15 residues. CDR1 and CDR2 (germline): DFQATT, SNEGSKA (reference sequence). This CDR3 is CSATRDASSYNEQFF. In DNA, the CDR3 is TGCAGTGCAACGCGGGACGCCAGCTCCTACAATGAGCAGTTCTTC.

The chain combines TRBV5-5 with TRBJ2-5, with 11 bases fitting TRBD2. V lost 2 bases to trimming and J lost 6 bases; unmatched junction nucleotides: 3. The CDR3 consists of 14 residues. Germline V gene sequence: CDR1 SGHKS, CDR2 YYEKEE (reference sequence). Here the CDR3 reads CASSFTSGGKTQYF. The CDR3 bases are TGTGCCAGCAGCTTCACTAGCGGGGGAAAGACCCAGTACTTC.

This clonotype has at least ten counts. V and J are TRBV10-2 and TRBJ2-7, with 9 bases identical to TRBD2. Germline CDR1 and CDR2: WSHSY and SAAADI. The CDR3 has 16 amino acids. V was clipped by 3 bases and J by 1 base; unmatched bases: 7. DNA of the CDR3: TGCGCCAGCAGTGATAGGGGACTAGCTGTATCCTACGAGCAGTACTTC. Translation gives CASSDRGLAVSYEQYF.

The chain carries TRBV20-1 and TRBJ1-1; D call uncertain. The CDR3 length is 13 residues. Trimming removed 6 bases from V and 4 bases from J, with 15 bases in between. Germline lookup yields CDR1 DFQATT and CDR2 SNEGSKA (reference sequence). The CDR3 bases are TGCAGTGCCAAAGAGGGAGTGATCACTGAAGCTTTCTTT. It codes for CSAKEGVITEAFF.

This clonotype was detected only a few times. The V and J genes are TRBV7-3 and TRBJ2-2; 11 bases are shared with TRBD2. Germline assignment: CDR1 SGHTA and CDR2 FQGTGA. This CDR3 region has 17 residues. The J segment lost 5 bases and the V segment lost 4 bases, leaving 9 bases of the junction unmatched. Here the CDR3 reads CASSSSGTSGQTGELFF. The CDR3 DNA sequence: TGTGCCAGCAGCTCCTCTGGGACTAGCGGTCAGACCGGGGAGCTGTTTTTT.

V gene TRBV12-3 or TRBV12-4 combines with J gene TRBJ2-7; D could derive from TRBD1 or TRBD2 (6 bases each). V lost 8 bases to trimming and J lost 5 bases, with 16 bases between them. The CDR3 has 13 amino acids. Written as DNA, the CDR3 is TGTGCCAGCCAACGCGAGGGGGGCCACGAGCAGTACTTC. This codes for CASQREGGHEQYF.